The TCR beta chain under discussion was sequenced for a study of T cells in Graves' hyperthyroidism and ophthalmopathy. Notes on the study in general: Ophthalmopathy, which appeared later, was predicted by the model a median about 6.8 months before onset.

The germline gives CDR1 SGHTA, CDR2 FQGNSA. The junction had 6 bases not matched to a gene; V was cut back by 0 bases and J by 6 bases. The CDR3 sequence is 16 residues long. RNA transcripts provided the source from which TCR beta CDR3 regions were amplified. During a first-round RT-PCR of the TCR CDR3, the HTBI primer set was used. TCRdb independently ran MiXCR on the multiplex PCR reads; one entry per CDR3 protein. The sample contains fewer than 450,000 distinct CDR3 sequences, roughly 20% of which appear only once. In this sample, this clonotype turned up many times. What it recognizes is unknown. This clonotype was obtained from a man aged 18 to 29 with Graves' ophthalmopathy. The chain uses TRBV7-2 and TRBJ1-2, with 11 bases that match TRBD1. The specimen was blood. This CDR3 reads CASSLAGRDRGNGYTF. Written as DNA, the CDR3 is TGTGCCAGCAGCTTAGCGGGAAGGGACAGGGGGAATGGCTACACCTTC.